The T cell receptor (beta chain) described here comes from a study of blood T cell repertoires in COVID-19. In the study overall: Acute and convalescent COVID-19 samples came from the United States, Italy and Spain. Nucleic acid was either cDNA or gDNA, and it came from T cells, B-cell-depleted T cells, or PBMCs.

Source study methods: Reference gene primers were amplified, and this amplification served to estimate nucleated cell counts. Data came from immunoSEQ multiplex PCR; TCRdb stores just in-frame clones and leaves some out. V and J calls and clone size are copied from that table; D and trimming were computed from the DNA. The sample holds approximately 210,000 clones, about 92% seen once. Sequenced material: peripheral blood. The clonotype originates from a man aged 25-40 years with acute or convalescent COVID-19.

CDR3 loop: CASSRTELGANVLTF. The CDR3 bases are TGCGCCAGCAGCCGAACCGAGCTCGGGGCCAACGTCCTGACTTTC. The V gene is TRBV10-2, the J gene TRBJ2-6; D is unresolved. The CDR3 sequence is 15 residues long. Trimming removed 6 bases at V and 4 bases at J, with 13 bases between. Germline CDR1 is WSHSY and CDR2 is SAAADI.